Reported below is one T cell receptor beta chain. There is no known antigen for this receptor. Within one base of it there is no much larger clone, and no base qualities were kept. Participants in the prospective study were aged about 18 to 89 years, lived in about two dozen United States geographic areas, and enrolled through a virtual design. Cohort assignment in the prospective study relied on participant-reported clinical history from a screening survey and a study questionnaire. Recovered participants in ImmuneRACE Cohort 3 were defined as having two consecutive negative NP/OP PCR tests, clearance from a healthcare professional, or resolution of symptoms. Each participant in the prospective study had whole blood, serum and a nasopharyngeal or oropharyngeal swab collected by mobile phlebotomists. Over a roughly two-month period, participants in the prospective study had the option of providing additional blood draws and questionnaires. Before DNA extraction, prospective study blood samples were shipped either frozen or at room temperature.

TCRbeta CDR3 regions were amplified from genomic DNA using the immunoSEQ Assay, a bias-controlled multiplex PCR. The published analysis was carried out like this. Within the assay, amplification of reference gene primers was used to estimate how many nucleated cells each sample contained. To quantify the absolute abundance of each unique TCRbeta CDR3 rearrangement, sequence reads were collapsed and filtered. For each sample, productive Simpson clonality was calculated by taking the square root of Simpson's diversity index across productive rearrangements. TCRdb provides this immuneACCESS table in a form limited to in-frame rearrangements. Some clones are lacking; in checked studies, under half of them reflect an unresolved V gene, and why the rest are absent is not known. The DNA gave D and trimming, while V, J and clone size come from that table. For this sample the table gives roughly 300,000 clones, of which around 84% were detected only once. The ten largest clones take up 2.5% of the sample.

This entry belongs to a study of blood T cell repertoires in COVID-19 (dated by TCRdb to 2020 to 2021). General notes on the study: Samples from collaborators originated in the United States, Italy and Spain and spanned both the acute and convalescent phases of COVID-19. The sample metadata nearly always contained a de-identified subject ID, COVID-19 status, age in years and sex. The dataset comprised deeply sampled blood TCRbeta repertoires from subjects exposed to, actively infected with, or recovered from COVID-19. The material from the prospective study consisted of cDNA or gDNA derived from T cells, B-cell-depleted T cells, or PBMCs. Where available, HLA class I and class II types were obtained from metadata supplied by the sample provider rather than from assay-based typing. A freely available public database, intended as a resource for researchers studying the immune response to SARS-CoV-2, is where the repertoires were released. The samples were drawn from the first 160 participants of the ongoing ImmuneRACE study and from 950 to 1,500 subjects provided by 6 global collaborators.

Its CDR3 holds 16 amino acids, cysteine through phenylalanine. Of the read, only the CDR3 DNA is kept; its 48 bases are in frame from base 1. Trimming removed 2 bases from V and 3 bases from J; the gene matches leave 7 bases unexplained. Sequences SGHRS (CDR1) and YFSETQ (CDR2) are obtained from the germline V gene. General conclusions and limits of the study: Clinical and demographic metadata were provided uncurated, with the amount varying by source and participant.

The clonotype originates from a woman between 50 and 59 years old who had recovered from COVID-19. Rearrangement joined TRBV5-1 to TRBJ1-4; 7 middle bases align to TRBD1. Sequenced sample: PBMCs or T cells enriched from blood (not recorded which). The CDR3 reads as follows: CASSFSPGTANEKLFF. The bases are TGCGCCAGCAGCTTTTCTCCCGGGACAGCTAATGAAAAACTGTTTTTT.